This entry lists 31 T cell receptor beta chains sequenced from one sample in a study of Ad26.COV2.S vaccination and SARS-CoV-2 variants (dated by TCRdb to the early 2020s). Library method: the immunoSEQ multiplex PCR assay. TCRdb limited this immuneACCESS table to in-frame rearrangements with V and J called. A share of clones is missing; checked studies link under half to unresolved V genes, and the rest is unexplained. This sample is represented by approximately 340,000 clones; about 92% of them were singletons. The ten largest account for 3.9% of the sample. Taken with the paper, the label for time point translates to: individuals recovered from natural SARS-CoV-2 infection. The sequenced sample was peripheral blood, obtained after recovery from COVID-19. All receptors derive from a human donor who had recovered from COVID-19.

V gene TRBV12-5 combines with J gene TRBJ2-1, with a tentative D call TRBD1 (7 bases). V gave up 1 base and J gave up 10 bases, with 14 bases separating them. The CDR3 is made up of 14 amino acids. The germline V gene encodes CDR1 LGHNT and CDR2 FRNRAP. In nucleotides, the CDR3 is TGTGCTAGTGGTTTGGCCAGGGGGGACGTGGAGCAGTTCTTC. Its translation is CASGLARGDVEQFF.

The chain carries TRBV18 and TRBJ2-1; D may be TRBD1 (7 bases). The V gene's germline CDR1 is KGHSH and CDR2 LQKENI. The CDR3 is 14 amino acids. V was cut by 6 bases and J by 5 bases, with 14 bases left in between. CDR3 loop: CASSEGQSHNEQFF. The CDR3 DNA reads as TGTGCCAGCTCGGAGGGACAGTCCCACAATGAGCAGTTCTTC.

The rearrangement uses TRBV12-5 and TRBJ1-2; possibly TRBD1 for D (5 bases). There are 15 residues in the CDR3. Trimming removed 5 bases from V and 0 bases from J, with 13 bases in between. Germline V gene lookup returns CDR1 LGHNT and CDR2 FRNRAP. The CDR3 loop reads CASGPGHGSNYGYTF. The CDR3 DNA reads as TGTGCTAGTGGTCCCGGACACGGTTCTAACTATGGCTACACCTTC. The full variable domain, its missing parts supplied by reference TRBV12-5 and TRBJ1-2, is DARVTQTPRHKVTEMGQEVTMRCQPILGHNTVFWYRQTMMQGLELLAYFRNRAPLDDSGMPKDRFSAEMPDATLATLKIQPSEPRDSAVYFCASGPGHGSNYGYTFGSGTRLTVV.

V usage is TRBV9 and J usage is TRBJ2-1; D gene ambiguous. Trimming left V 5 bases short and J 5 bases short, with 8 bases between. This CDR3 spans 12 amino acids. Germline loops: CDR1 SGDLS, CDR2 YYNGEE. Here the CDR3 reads CASRGVHNEQFF. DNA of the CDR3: TGTGCCAGCAGGGGTGTCCACAATGAGCAGTTCTTC.

CDR3 residues: CASSFVSTQYF. The DNA for the CDR3 is TGTGCCAGCAGTTTCGTAAGTACGCAGTATTTT. The chain carries TRBV12-3 or TRBV12-4 and TRBJ2-3; D gene unclear. The V end was cut by 3 bases, the J end by 8 bases, with 6 bases between. The CDR3 totals 11 residues.

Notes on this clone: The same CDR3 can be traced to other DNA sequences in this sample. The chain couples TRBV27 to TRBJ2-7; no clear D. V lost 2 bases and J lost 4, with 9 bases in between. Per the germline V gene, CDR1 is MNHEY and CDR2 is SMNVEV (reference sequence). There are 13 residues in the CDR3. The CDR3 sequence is CASSLKGGYEQYF. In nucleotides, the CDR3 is TGTGCCAGCAGTTTAAAGGGCGGTTACGAGCAGTACTTC.

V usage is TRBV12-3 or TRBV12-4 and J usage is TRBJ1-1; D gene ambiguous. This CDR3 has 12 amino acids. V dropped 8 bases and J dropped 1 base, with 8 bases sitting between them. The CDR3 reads CASSSENTEAFF. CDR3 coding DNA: TGTGCCAGCTCTTCAGAGAACACTGAAGCTTTCTTT.

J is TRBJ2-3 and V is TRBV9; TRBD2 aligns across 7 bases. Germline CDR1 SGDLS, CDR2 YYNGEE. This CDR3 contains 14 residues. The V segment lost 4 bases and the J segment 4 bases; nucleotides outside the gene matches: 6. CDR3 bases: TGTGCCAGCAGCCCCAGCGGGGTTGCAGATACGCAGTATTTT. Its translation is CASSPSGVADTQYF.

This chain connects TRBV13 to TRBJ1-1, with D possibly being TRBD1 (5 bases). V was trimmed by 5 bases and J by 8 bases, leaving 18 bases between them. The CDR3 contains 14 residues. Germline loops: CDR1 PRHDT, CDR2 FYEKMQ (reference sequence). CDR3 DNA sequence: TGTGCCAGCAGCCTAGCAGGGCGCCCTAGGGAAGCTTTCTTT. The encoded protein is CASSLAGRPREAFF.

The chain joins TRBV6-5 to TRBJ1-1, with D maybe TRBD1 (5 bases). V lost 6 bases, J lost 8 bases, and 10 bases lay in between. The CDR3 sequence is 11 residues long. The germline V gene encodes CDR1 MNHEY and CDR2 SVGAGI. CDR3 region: CASRQGKEAFF. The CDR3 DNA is TGTGCCAGCAGGCAGGGCAAAGAAGCTTTCTTT.

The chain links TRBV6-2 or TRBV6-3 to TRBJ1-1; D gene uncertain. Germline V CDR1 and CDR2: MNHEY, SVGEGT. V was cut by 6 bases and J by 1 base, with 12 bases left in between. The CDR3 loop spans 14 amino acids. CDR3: CASSHDRRNTEAFF. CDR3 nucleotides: TGTGCCAGCAGCCACGATCGCCGGAACACTGAAGCTTTCTTT.

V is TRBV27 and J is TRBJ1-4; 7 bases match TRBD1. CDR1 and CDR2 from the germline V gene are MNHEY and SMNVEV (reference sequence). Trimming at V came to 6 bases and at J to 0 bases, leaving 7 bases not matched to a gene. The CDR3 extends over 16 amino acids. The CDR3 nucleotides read TGTGCCAGCAGCCCATCCACAGGGGCAACTAATGAAAAACTGTTTTTT. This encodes CASSPSTGATNEKLFF.

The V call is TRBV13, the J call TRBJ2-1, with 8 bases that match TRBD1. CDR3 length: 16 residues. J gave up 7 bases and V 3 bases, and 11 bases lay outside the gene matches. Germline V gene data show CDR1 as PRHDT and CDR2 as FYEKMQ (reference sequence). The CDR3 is CASSLVRTGLRNEQFF. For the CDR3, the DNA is TGTGCCAGCAGCTTGGTCAGGACAGGGCTTCGAAATGAGCAGTTCTTC.

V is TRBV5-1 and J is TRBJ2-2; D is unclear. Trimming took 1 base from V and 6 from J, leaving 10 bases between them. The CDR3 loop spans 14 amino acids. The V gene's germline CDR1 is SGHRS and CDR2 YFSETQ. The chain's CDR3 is CASSLTRAPGELFF. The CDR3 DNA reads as TGCGCCAGCAGCTTGACGCGAGCCCCCGGGGAGCTGTTTTTT.

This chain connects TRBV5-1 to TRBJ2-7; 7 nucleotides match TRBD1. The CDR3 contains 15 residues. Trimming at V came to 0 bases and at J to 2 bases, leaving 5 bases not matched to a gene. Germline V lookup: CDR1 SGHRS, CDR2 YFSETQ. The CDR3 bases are TGCGCCAGCAGCTTGGGACAGGGCGCTCCCTACGAGCAGTACTTC. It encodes CASSLGQGAPYEQYF.

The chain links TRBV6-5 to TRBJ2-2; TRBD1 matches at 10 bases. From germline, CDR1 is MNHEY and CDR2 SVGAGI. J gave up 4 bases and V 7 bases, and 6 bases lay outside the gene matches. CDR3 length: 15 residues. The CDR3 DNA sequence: TGTGCCAGCACCAGGGGGACAGGGGTCACCGGGGAGCTGTTTTTT. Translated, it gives CASTRGTGVTGELFF.

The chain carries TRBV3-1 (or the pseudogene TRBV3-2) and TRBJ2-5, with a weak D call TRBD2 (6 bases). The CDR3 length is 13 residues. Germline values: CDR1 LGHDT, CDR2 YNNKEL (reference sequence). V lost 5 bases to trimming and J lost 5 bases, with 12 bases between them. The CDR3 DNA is TGTGCCAGCAGCACTGAGGGGAGGGAGACCCAGTACTTC. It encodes CASSTEGRETQYF.

The DNA of the CDR3 is TGCAGCTCCATGATGAGGGGGGCCCCAGATACGCAGTATTTT. This sequence encodes CSSMMRGAPDTQYF. J is TRBJ2-3 and V is TRBV29-1; TRBD1 or TRBD2 may be the D gene (6 bases each). Germline V gives CDR1 SQVTM, CDR2 ANQGSEA. Trimming left V 8 bases short and J 4 bases short, with 19 bases between. The CDR3 covers 14 residues.

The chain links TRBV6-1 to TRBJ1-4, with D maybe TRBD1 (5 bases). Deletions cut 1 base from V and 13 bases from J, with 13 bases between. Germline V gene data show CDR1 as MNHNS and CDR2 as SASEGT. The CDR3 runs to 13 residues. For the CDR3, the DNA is TGTGCCAGCAGTGAAGATGGGGGGAGGGGACTGTTTTTT. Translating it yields CASSEDGGRGLFF.

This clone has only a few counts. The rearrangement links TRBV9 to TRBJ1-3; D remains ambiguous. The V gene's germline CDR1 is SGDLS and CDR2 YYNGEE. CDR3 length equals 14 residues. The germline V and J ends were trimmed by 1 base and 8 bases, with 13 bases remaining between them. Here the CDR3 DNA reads TGTGCCAGCAGCGTAAGTCGGACCCGCGACACCATATATTTT. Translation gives CASSVSRTRDTIYF.

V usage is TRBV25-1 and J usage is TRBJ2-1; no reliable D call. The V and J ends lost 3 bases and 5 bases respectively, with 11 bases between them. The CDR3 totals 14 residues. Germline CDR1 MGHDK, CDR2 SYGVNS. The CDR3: CASSDVGPHNEQFF. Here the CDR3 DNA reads TGTGCCAGCAGTGATGTAGGGCCCCACAATGAGCAGTTCTTC. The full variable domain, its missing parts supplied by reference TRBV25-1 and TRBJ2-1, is EADIYQTPRYLVIGTGKKITLECSQTMGHDKMYWYQQDPGMELHLIHYSYGVNSTEKGDLSSESTVSRIRTEHFPLTLESARPSHTSQYLCASSDVGPHNEQFFGPGTRLTVL.

CDR3 loop: CASSTGVRDTGELFF. The DNA of the CDR3 is TGTGCCAGCAGTACAGGGGTCCGGGACACCGGGGAGCTGTTTTTT. This chain joins TRBV5-4 and TRBJ2-2; 7 bases line up with TRBD1. The CDR3 runs to 15 residues. CDR1 is SGHNT and CDR2 is YYREEE in the germline V gene (reference sequence). V lost 5 bases and J lost 3; bases outside the gene matches: 7.

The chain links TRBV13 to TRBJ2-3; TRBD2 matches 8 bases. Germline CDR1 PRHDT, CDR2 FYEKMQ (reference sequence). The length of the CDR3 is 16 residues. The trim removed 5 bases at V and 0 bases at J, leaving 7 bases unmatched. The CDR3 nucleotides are TGTGCCAGCAGCCTGACGGGGGGGATTAGCACAGATACGCAGTATTTT. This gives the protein CASSLTGGISTDTQYF.

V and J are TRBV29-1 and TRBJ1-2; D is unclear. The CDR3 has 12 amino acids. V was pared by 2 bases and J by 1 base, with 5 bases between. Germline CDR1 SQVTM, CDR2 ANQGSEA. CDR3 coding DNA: TGCAGCGTTGAATCTAATAACTATGGCTACACCTTC. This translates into CSVESNNYGYTF.

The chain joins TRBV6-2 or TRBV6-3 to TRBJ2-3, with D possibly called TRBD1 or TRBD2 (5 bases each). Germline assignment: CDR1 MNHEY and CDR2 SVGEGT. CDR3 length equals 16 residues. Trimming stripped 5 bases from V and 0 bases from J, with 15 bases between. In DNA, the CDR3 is TGTGCCAGCAGTACTTTCAGGGAGACTAGCACAGATACGCAGTATTTT. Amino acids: CASSTFRETSTDTQYF.

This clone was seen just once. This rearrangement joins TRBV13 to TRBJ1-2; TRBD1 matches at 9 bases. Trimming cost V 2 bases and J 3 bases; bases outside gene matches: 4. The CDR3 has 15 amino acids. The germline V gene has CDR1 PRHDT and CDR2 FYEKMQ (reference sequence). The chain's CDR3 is CASSLNRGPYYGYTF. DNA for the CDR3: TGTGCCAGCAGCTTAAACAGGGGGCCGTACTATGGCTACACCTTC.

The CDR3 loop reads CASSVWGQETQYF. CDR3 DNA sequence: TGTGCCAGCAGTGTGTGGGGCCAAGAGACCCAGTACTTC. V usage is TRBV12-3 or TRBV12-4 and J usage is TRBJ2-5; the D is unclear. Trimming took 5 bases from V and 1 from J, leaving 8 bases between them. This CDR3 comprises 13 residues.

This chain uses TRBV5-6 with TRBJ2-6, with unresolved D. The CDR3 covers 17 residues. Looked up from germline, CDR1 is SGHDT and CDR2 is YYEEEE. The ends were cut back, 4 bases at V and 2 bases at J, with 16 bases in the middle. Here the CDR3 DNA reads TGTGCCAGCAGCCCAACCCGCTGGTTGACTGGGGCCAACGTCCTGACTTTC. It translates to CASSPTRWLTGANVLTF.

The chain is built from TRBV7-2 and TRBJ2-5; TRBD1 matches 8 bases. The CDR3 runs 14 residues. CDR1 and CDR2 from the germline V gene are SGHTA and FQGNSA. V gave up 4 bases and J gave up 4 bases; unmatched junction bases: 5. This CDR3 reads CASSSGTGRETQYF. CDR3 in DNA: TGTGCCAGCAGCTCCGGGACAGGACGAGAGACCCAGTACTTC.

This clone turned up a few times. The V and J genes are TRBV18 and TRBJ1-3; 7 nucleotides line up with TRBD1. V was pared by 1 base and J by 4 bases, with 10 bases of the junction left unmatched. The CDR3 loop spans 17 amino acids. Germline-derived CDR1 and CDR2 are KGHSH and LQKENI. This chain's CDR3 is CASSPLPTRGLGNTIYF. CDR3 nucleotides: TGTGCCAGCTCACCACTGCCTACGAGGGGGCTCGGAAACACCATATATTTT.

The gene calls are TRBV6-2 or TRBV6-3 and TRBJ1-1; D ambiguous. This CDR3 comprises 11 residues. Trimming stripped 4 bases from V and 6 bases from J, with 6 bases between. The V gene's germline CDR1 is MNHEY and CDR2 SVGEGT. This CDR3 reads CASSLGSEAFF. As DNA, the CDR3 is TGTGCCAGCAGTTTAGGGTCTGAAGCTTTCTTT.